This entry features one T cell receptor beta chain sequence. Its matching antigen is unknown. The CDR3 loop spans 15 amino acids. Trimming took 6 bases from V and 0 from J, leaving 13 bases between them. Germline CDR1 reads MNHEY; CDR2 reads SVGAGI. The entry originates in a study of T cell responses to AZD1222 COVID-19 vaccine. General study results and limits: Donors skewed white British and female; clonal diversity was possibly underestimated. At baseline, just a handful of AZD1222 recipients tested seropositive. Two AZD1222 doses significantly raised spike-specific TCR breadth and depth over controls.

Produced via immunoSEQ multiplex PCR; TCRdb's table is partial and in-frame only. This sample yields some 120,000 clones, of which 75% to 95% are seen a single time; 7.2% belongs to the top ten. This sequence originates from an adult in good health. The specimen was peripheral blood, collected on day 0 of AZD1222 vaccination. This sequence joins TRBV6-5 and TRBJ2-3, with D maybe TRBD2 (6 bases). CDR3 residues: CASRISGSSTDTQYF. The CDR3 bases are TGTGCCAGCAGGATTAGCGGATCTAGCACAGATACGCAGTATTTT.